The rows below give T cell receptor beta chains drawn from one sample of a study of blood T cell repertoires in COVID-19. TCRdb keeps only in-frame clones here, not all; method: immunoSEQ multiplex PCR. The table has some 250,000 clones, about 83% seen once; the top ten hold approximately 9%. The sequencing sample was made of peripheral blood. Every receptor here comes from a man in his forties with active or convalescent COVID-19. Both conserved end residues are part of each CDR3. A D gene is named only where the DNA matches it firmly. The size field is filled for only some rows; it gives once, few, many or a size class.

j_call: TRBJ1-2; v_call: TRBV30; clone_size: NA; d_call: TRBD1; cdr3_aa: CASRQGVGGYTF; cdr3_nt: TGTGCCTCTCGACAGGGGGTCGGTGGCTACACCTTC
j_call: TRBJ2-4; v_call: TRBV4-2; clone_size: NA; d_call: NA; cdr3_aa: CASSQSGAEAKNIQYF; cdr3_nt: TGTGCCAGCAGCCAGTCTGGAGCGGAAGCCAAAAACATTCAGTACTTC
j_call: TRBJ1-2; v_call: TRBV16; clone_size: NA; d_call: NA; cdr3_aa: CASSQSRTEGPPGYTF; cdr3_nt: TGTGCCAGCAGCCAATCCAGGACAGAAGGTCCTCCTGGCTACACCTTC
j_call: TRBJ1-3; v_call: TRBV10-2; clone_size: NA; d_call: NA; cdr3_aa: CASSERGGNTIYF; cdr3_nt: TGCGCCAGCAGTGAGAGGGGGGGAAACACCATATATTTT
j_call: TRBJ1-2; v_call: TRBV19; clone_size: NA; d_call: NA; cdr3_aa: CASSIDLPAGAGYGYTF; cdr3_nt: TGTGCCAGTAGTATAGATCTCCCCGCGGGGGCGGGATATGGCTACACCTTC
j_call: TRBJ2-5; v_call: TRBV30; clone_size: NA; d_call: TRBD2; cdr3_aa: CAWTSSGQETQYF; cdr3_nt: TGTGCCTGGACCTCTAGCGGCCAAGAGACCCAGTACTTC
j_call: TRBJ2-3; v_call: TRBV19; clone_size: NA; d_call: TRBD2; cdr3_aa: CASSIIGTSPSDTQYF; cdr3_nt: TGTGCCAGTAGTATTATCGGGACTAGTCCCTCAGATACGCAGTATTTT
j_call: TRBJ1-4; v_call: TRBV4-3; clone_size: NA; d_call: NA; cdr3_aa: CASSQDSFAGNVGEKLFF; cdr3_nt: TGCGCCAGCAGCCAAGATAGTTTCGCGGGGAACGTCGGTGAAAAACTGTTTTTT
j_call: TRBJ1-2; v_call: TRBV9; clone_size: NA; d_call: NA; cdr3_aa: CASSVGPGTIYGYTF; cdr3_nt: TGTGCCAGCAGCGTAGGGCCGGGAACGATCTATGGCTACACCTTC
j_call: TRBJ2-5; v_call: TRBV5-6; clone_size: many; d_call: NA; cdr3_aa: CASSLRPRYQETQYF; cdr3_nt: TGTGCCAGCAGCCTACGTCCTCGCTACCAAGAGACCCAGTACTTC
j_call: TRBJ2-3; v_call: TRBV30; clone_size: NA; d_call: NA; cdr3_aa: CAWTQGLQNTDTQYF; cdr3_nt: TGTGCCTGGACACAGGGACTACAGAACACAGATACGCAGTATTTT
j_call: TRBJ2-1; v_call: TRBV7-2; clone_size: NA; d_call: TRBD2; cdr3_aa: CASSPPGTNFINEQFF; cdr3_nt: TGTGCCAGCAGCCCACCTGGGACTAACTTCATCAATGAGCAGTTCTTC
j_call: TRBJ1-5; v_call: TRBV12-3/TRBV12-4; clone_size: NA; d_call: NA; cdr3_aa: CASSLREFQPQHF; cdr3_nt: TGTGCCAGCAGTCTGAGGGAATTCCAGCCCCAGCATTTT
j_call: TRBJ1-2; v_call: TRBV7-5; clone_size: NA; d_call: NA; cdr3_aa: CVRSLPPFRFYGYTF; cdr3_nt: TGTGTCAGAAGCTTACCCCCTTTCAGGTTTTATGGCTACACCTTC
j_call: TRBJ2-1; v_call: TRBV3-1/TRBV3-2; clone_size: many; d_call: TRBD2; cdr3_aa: CASSQVTSGRDHSEQFF; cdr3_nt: TGTGCCAGCAGCCAAGTGACTAGCGGGAGGGATCACAGTGAGCAGTTCTTC
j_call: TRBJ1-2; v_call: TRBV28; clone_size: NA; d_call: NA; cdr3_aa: CASSSPPETGAANYGYTF; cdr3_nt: TGTGCCAGCAGTTCACCCCCCGAAACAGGCGCAGCTAACTATGGCTACACCTTC
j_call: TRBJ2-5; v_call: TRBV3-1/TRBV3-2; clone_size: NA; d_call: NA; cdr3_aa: CASSSTGVFSETQYF; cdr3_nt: TGTGCCAGCAGCTCCACGGGGGTGTTTTCAGAGACCCAGTACTTC
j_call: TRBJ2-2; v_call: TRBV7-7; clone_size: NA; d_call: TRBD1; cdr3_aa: CASSLGTGRMAGELFF; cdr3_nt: TGTGCTAGCAGCTTGGGGACAGGGAGAATGGCCGGGGAGCTGTTTTTT
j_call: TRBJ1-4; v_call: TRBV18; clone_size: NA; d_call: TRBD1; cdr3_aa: CASSPPVRGSTNEKLFF; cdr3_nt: TGTGCCAGCTCACCACCGGTCAGGGGGTCAACTAATGAAAAACTGTTTTTT
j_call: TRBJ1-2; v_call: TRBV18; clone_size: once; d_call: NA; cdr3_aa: CASRDGANYGYTF; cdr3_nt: TGTGCCAGCAGAGACGGGGCTAACTATGGCTACACCTTC
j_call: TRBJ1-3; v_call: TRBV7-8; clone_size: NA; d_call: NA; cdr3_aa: CASSLESGGNTIYF; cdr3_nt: TGTGCCAGCAGCTTAGAGAGCGGGGGAAACACCATATATTTT
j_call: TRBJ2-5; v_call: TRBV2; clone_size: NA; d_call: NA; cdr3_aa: CATGAQYF; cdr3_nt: TGTGCCACAGGGGCCCAGTACTTC
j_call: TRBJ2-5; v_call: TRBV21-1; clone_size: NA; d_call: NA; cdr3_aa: CASSSRDFTYQETQYF; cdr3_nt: TGTGCCAGCAGCTCCCGGGACTTTACGTACCAAGAGACCCAGTACTTC
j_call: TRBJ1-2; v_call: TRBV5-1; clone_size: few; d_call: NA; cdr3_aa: CASSLGQQTEGYTF; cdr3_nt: TGCGCCAGCAGCTTGGGGCAACAGACCGAGGGCTACACCTTC
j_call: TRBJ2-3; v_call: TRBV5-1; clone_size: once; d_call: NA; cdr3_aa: CASTGGLAGPTDTQYF; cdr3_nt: TGCGCCAGCACAGGGGGCCTAGCGGGGCCCACAGATACGCAGTATTTT
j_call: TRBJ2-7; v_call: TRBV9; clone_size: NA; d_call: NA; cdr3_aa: CASSADSYEQYF; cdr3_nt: TGTGCCAGCAGCGCCGACAGCTACGAGCAGTACTTC
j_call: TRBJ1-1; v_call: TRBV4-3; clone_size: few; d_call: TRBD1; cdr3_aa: CASSVGFQGGTEAFF; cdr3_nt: TGCGCCAGCAGTGTGGGTTTTCAGGGGGGAACTGAAGCTTTCTTT
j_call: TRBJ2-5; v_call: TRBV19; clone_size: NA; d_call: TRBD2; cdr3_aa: CASSGGGGTQYF; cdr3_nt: TGTGCCAGTAGCGGCGGGGGAGGGACCCAGTACTTC
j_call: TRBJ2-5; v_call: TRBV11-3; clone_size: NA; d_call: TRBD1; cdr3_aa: CASSPTTLGGRETQYF; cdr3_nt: TGTGCCAGCAGCCCCACAACCTTAGGGGGCCGGGAGACCCAGTACTTC
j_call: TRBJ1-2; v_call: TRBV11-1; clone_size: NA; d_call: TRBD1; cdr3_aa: CASSLDRDYGYTF; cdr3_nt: TGTGCCAGCAGCTTGGACAGGGACTATGGCTACACCTTC
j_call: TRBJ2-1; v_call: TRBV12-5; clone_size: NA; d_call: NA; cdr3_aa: CASGLLRTNEQFF; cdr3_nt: TGTGCTAGTGGTTTGTTGCGAACCAATGAGCAGTTCTTC
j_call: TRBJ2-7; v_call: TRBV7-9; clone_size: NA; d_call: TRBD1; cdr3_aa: CASSLGGTGKGYEQYF; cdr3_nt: TGTGCCAGCAGCTTAGGGGGGACAGGAAAAGGCTACGAGCAGTACTTC
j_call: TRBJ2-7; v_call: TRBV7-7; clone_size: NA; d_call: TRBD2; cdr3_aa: CASSPRWAGEGYEQYF; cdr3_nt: TGTGCTAGCAGCCCGAGGTGGGCGGGAGAGGGCTACGAGCAGTACTTC
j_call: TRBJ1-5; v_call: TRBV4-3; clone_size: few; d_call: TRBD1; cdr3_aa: CASSQGTGEGNQPQHF; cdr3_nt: TGCGCCAGCAGCCAGGGGACAGGGGAGGGCAATCAGCCCCAGCATTTT
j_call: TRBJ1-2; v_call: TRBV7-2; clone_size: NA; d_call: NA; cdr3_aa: CASSSRDPVNYGYTF; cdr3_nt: TGTGCCAGCAGCTCACGGGATCCAGTAAACTATGGCTACACCTTC